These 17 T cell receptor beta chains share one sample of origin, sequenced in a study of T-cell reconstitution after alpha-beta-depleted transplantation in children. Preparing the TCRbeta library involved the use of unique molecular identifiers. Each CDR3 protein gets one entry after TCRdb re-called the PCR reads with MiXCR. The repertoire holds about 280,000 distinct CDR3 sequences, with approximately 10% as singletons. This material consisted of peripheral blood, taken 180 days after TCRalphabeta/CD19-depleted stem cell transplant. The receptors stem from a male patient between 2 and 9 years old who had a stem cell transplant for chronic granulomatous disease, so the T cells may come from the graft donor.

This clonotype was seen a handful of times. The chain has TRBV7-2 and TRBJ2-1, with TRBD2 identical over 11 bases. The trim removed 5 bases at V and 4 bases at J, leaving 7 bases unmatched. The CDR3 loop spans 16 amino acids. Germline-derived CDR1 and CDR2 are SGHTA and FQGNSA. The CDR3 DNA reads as TGTGCCAGCAGCACGGCCGGGACTAGCGGTTACAATGAGCAGTTCTTC. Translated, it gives CASSTAGTSGYNEQFF. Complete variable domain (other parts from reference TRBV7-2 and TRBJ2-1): GAGVSQSPSNKVTEKGKDVELRCDPISGHTALYWYRQSLGQGLEFLIYFQGNSAPDKSGLPSDRFSAERTGGSVSTLTIQRTQQEDSAVYLCASSTAGTSGYNEQFFGPGTRLTVL.

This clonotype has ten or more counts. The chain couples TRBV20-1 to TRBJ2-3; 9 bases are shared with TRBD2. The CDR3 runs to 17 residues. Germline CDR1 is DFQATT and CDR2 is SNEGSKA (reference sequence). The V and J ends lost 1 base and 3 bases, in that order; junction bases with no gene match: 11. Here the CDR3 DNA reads TGCAGTGCTAGAGGATCCATAGCGGGGGTGTTTACAGATACGCAGTATTTT. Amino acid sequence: CSARGSIAGVFTDTQYF.

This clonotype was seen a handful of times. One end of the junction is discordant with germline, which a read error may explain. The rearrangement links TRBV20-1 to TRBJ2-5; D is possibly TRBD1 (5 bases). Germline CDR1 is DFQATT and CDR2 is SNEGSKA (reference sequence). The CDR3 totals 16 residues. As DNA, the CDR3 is TGCTGTGCTAGAGATCCCCGACAGCTCTCCGAAGAGACCCAGTACTTC. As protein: CCARDPRQLSEETQYF.

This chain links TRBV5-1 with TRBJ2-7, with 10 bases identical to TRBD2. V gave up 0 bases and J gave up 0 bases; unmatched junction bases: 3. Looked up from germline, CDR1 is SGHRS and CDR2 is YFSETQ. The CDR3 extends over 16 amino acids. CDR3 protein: CASSLELAGTSYEQYF. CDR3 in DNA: TGCGCCAGCAGCTTGGAACTAGCGGGGACCTCCTACGAGCAGTACTTC.

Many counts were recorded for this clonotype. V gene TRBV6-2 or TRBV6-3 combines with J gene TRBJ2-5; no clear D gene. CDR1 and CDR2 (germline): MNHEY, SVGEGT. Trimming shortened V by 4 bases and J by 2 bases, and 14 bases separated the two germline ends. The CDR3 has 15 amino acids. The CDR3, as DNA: TGTGCCAGCAGTTCCCGGCGAGCGAAACAAGAGACCCAGTACTTC. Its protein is CASSSRRAKQETQYF.

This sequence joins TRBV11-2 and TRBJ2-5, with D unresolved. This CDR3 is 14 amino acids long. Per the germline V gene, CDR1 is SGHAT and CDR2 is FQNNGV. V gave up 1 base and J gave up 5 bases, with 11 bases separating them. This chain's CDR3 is CASSLGRVTETQYF. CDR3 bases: TGTGCCAGCAGCTTAGGTCGGGTTACGGAGACCCAGTACTTC.

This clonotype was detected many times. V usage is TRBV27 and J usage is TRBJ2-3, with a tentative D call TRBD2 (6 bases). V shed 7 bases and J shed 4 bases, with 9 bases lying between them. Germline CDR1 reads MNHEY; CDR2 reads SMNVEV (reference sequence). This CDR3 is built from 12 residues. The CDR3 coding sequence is TGTGCCAGCACCTCGGGGGCAGATACGCAGTATTTT. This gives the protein CASTSGADTQYF.

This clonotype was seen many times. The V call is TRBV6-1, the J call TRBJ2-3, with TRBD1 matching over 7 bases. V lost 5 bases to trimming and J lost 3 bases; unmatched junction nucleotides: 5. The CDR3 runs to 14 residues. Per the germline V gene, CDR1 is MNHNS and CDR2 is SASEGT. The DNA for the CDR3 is TGTGCCAGCAGTCGGGGACAGAGTACAGATACGCAGTATTTT. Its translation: CASSRGQSTDTQYF.

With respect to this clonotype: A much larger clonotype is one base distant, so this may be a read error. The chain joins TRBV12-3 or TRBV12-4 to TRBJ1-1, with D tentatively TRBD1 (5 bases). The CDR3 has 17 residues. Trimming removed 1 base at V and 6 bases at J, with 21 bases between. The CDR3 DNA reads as TGTGCCAGCAGTTTAGAATTGGGGGAGGGGTGTGTGGCTGAAGCTTTCTTT. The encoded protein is CASSLELGEGCVAEAFF.

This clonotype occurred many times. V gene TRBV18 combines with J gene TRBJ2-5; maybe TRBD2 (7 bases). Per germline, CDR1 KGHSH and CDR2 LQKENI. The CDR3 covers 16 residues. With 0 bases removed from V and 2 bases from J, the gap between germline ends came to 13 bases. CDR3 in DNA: TGTGCCAGCTCACCACCGACGGGGGGCGTTCAAGAGACCCAGTACTTC. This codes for CASSPPTGGVQETQYF.

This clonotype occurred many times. The CDR3 spells CASSFFGTGRPEETQYF. The CDR3 DNA reads as TGTGCCAGCAGTTTCTTCGGGACAGGGAGGCCTGAGGAGACCCAGTACTTC. V gene TRBV28 combines with J gene TRBJ2-5; the match to TRBD1 covers 9 bases. The CDR3 is made up of 17 amino acids. The V gene's germline CDR1 is MDHEN and CDR2 SYDVKM. J lost 5 bases, V lost 3 bases, and 13 bases had no gene match. Full variable domain (outside the CDR3, taken from reference TRBV28 and TRBJ2-5): DVKVTQSSRYLVKRTGEKVFLECVQDMDHENMFWYRQDPGLGLRLIYFSYDVKMKEKGDIPEGYSVSREKKERFSLILESASTNQTSMYLCASSFFGTGRPEETQYFGPGTRLLVL.

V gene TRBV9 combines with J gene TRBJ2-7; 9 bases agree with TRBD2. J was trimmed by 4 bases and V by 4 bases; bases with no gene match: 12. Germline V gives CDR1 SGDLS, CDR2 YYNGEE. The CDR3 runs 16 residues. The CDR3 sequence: CASSPGSGTSFYEQYF. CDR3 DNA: TGTGCCAGCAGCCCAGGTTCCGGGACTAGCTTTTACGAGCAGTACTTC.

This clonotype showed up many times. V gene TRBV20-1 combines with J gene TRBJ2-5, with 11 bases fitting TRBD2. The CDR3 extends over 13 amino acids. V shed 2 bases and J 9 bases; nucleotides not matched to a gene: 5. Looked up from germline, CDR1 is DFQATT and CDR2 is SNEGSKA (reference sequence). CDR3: CSARMTSGVAQYF. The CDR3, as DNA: TGCAGTGCTAGAATGACTAGCGGGGTGGCCCAGTACTTC.

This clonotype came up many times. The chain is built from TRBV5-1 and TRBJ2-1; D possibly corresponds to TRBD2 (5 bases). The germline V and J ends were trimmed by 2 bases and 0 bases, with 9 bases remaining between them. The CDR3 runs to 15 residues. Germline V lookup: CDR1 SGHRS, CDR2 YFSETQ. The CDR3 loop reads CASSFYGVSYNEQFF. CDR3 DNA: TGCGCCAGCAGCTTTTACGGGGTCTCCTACAATGAGCAGTTCTTC.

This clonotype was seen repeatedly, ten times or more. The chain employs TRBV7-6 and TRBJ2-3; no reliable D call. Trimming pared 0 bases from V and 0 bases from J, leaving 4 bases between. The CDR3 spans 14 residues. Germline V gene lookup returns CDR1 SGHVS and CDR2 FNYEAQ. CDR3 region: CASSLAGSTDTQYF. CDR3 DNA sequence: TGTGCCAGCAGCTTAGCCGGAAGCACAGATACGCAGTATTTT.

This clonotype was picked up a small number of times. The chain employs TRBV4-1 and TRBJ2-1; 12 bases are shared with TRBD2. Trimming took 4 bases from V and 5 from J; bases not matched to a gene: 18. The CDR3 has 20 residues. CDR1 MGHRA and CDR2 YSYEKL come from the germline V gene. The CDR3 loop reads CASSRLLAGGRKKPNNEQFF. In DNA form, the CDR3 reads TGCGCCAGCAGCCGCCTACTAGCGGGGGGCCGAAAAAAGCCGAACAATGAGCAGTTCTTC.

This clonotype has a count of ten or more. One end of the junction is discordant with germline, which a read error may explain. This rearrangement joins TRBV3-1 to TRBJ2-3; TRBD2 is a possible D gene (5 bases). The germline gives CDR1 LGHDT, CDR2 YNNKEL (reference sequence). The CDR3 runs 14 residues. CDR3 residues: CASSQSASKDTQYF. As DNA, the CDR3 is TGTGCCAGCAGCCAATCGGCTAGCAAAGATACGCAGTATTTT.